What follows describes a single TCR beta chain. This sample is drawn from a study of T cell clones after liver transplantation. Study overall: Three of eight recipients were HCV-positive; others had non-autoimmune, non-viral indications.

TCRdb's copy holds only in-frame clones and misses some; the assay was immunoSEQ multiplex PCR. The sample carries about 16,000 clones, roughly 84% recorded once. CDR3 length equals 14 residues. CDR1 is ENHRY, CDR2 SYGVKD, per germline. Trimming cost V 3 bases and J 6 bases; bases outside gene matches: 7. This receptor was obtained from a human patient who received a liver transplant. Part of the T cell pool may stem from the graft donor. The chain is built from TRBV10-3 and TRBJ2-7, with TRBD1 matching over 8 bases. The sample in question was CD8+ T cells from blood, obtained around 4 years after liver transplant. In nucleotides, the CDR3 is TGTGCCATCAGTGATGTCCAGGGGGCATTCGAGCAGTACTTC. Translating it yields CAISDVQGAFEQYF.